The 10 T cell receptor beta chains in this list originate from one sample, sequenced in a study of T cells in Graves' hyperthyroidism and ophthalmopathy. The CDR3 regions of TCR beta were amplified from RNA transcripts. When the TCR CDR3 underwent first-round RT-PCR, the HTBI primer set was used. TCRdb reanalysed the multiplex PCR reads using MiXCR and keeps one entry per CDR3 protein. The sample contains almost 500,000 distinct CDR3 sequences, roughly 23% of which appear only once. Sequencing was carried out using blood. These receptors were obtained from a woman in her sixties or seventies with Graves' ophthalmopathy.

This clonotype was detected only a few times. CDR3 in DNA: TGTGCCAGCAGCAAGAGGCTAGCGGAGTACAATGAGCAGTTCTTC. Translation: CASSKRLAEYNEQFF. This rearrangement joins TRBV11-3 to TRBJ2-1; TRBD2 matches at 7 bases. Unmatched junction bases numbered 8, after V lost 5 bases and J lost 4 bases. From germline, CDR1 is SGHNT and CDR2 YENEEA. This CDR3 spans 15 amino acids.

In its sample, this clonotype was seen many times. This chain links TRBV7-2 with TRBJ2-3; 8 bases align to TRBD2. Germline CDR1 is SGHTA and CDR2 is FQGNSA. The CDR3 has 16 residues. Trimming removed 1 base from V and 0 bases from J; junction bases left unmatched: 3. This CDR3 reads CASSLVAGRSTDTQYF. The CDR3 DNA reads TGTGCCAGCAGCTTAGTAGCGGGAAGAAGCACAGATACGCAGTATTTT. Variable domain in full (rest from reference TRBV7-2 and TRBJ2-3): GAGVSQSPSNKVTEKGKDVELRCDPISGHTALYWYRQSLGQGLEFLIYFQGNSAPDKSGLPSDRFSAERTGGSVSTLTIQRTQQEDSAVYLCASSLVAGRSTDTQYFGPGTRLTVL.

This clonotype was observed a handful of times. A much larger clone sits a single nucleotide away, making a read error possible. The V gene is TRBV10-3, the J gene TRBJ1-1, with D possibly matching TRBD1 (5 bases). This CDR3 spans 14 amino acids. Germline V gene lookup returns CDR1 ENHRY and CDR2 SYGVKD. Trimming left V 3 bases short and J 3 bases short, with 11 bases between. CDR3 DNA: TGTGCCATCAGTGAAGGAGGGACGGACACTGAAGCTTTCTTT. This sequence encodes CAISEGGTDTEAFF.

This clonotype was picked up a small number of times. The V and J genes are TRBV20-1 and TRBJ1-2, with TRBD1 matching over 8 bases. The J segment lost 4 bases and the V segment lost 7 bases, leaving 14 bases of the junction unmatched. Germline lookup yields CDR1 DFQATT and CDR2 SNEGSKA (reference sequence). CDR3 length equals 15 residues. Here the CDR3 DNA reads TGCAGTGTCGAAGAGATAGACAGGGGAATCTATGGCTACACCTTC. The encoded protein is CSVEEIDRGIYGYTF.

V usage is TRBV29-1 and J usage is TRBJ2-1; 10 nucleotides line up with TRBD2. This CDR3 contains 11 residues. The germline V gene encodes CDR1 SQVTM and CDR2 ANQGSEA. Trimming cost V 6 bases and J 10 bases; bases outside gene matches: 3. Here the CDR3 reads CSVGTSAEQFF. The CDR3 DNA follows: TGCAGCGTAGGGACTAGCGCAGAGCAGTTCTTC.

The chain is built from TRBV5-5 and TRBJ1-2; 7 bases fit TRBD1. The CDR3 spans 16 residues. The ends lost 4 bases at V and 4 bases at J; junction bases unmatched: 13. CDR1 is SGHKS and CDR2 is YYEKEE in the germline V gene (reference sequence). The CDR3 sequence: CASSPSLGQATYGYTF. The CDR3 DNA reads as TGTGCCAGCAGCCCGTCCCTAGGACAGGCGACCTATGGCTACACCTTC.

This clonotype occurred many times. This chain connects TRBV12-3 or TRBV12-4 to TRBJ1-5; TRBD1 agrees at 8 bases. The CDR3 sequence is 15 residues long. The V gene end was trimmed by 4 bases and the J gene end by 5 bases; junction bases not matched to a gene: 7. CDR3 loop: CASSSTGGRYQPQHF. The CDR3 DNA follows: TGTGCCAGCAGTTCCACAGGGGGGAGATATCAGCCCCAGCATTTT.

This clonotype was counted ten times or more. The rearrangement links TRBV30 to TRBJ1-1, with D possibly TRBD1 on 5 matching bases. The CDR3 totals 13 residues. Germline CDR1 is GTSNPN and CDR2 is SVGIG (reference sequence). The germline V and J ends were trimmed by 1 base and 3 bases, with 9 bases remaining between them. The CDR3 region has the DNA TGTGCCTGGAGTGCTGGGACCTACACTGAAGCTTTCTTT. Its translation is CAWSAGTYTEAFF.

The table lists this clonotype with a few counts. The J gene is TRBJ2-7, the V gene TRBV6-1, with 8 bases identical to TRBD1. Germline assignment: CDR1 MNHNS and CDR2 SASEGT. Losses at the gene ends were 5 bases for V and 2 bases for J; bases not matched to a gene: 8. The CDR3 extends over 15 amino acids. DNA of the CDR3: TGTGCCAGCAGTCGAACCCCGGGACAGGCCTACGAGCAGTACTTC. The encoded protein is CASSRTPGQAYEQYF.

The chain combines TRBV20-1 with TRBJ2-5; D could derive from TRBD1 or TRBD2 (5 bases each). Germline-derived CDR1 and CDR2 are DFQATT and SNEGSKA (reference sequence). V shed 3 bases and J shed 4 bases, with 12 bases lying between them. This CDR3 spans 13 amino acids. CDR3 loop: CSASRGFTETQYF. DNA for the CDR3: TGCAGTGCTAGCCGGGGCTTCACAGAGACCCAGTACTTC.